This passage covers 13 T cell receptor beta chains from one sample sequenced in a study of blood T cell repertoires in COVID-19. Only in-frame clones appear in the TCRdb table, and some are missing; sequencing was by immunoSEQ multiplex PCR. Among approximately 200,000 clones listed, 80% to 90% were seen once. Sequenced: peripheral blood. The receptor set was obtained from a man aged 50 or older who had recovered from COVID-19.

The chain joins TRBV6-1 to TRBJ1-5; TRBD1 matches 7 bases. This CDR3 is 15 amino acids long. Germline V gene lookup returns CDR1 MNHNS and CDR2 SASEGT. V gave up 2 bases and J gave up 4 bases; unmatched junction bases: 5. The CDR3 is CASSESRGRNQPQHF. The CDR3 nucleotides are TGTGCCAGCAGTGAATCTAGGGGGCGGAATCAGCCCCAGCATTTT.

The chain uses TRBV5-1 and TRBJ1-2; D is perhaps TRBD1 (6 bases). Trimming removed 1 base at V and 4 bases at J, with 11 bases between. The germline CDR1 and CDR2 sequences are SGHRS and YFSETQ. The CDR3 consists of 14 residues. The CDR3 sequence is CASSLQDSSYGYTF. In DNA, the CDR3 is TGCGCCAGCAGCTTGCAGGACAGTTCCTATGGCTACACCTTC.

The gene calls are TRBV5-1 and TRBJ2-1; weak D call: TRBD2 (6 bases). The germline gives CDR1 SGHRS, CDR2 YFSETQ. Trimming removed 3 bases from V and 11 bases from J, with 24 bases in between. This CDR3 has 16 residues. In DNA form, the CDR3 reads TGCGCCAGCAGCTCGGAGGGTGACTTACTGGCTGCAAAGCAGTTCTTC. It specifies CASSSEGDLLAAKQFF.

This clone was counted ten times or more. This sequence joins TRBV2 and TRBJ1-6; D unclear. The V gene's germline CDR1 is SNHLY and CDR2 FYNNEI. V was cut by 6 bases and J by 2 bases, with 5 bases left in between. This CDR3 is 13 amino acids long. The CDR3 nucleotides are TGTGCCAGCAGGATAGCCTATAATTCACCCCTCCACTTT. Residues: CASRIAYNSPLHF.

The chain carries TRBV11-3 and TRBJ2-5; TRBD2 might be the D (6 bases). The V end lost 1 base, the J end lost 5 bases, and 20 bases lay between the germline ends. This CDR3 is 17 amino acids long. Germline values: CDR1 SGHNT, CDR2 YENEEA. This CDR3 is CASSLGVHGRLPETQYF. The DNA for the CDR3 is TGTGCCAGCAGCTTAGGTGTACACGGGAGACTACCGGAGACCCAGTACTTC.

The V call is TRBV5-1, the J call TRBJ1-2; D uncertain. V lost 0 bases to trimming and J lost 7 bases, with 13 bases between them. This CDR3 comprises 14 residues. Germline loops: CDR1 SGHRS, CDR2 YFSETQ. CDR3 in amino acids: CASSLDELVAGYTF. The CDR3 DNA follows: TGCGCCAGCAGCTTGGATGAGTTAGTTGCTGGCTACACCTTC.

This chain uses TRBV7-9 with TRBJ1-4, with 9 bases identical to TRBD1. Germline CDR1 and CDR2: SEHNR and FQNEAQ (reference sequence). The CDR3 sequence is 17 residues long. V was clipped by 3 bases and J by 1 base; unmatched bases: 6. CDR3 protein: CASSLGTGYGTNEKLFF. Written as DNA, the CDR3 is TGTGCCAGCAGCTTGGGGACAGGGTATGGAACTAATGAAAAACTGTTTTTT.

The rearrangement joins TRBV9 to TRBJ2-7; possibly TRBD1 for D (6 bases). The V end was cut by 0 bases, the J end by 2 bases, with 9 bases between. Germline V gene lookup returns CDR1 SGDLS and CDR2 YYNGEE. The CDR3 sequence is 14 residues long. Here the CDR3 reads CASSVDYRAYEQYF. For the CDR3, the DNA is TGTGCCAGCAGCGTAGACTACAGGGCCTACGAGCAGTACTTC.

The CDR3 region is CASTQPGQGDYGYTF. The CDR3 DNA sequence: TGCGCCAGCACCCAACCGGGACAGGGGGATTATGGCTACACCTTC. The chain uses TRBV10-2 and TRBJ1-2; 11 bases are shared with TRBD1. The CDR3 is 15 residues long. The germline gives CDR1 WSHSY, CDR2 SAAADI. V lost 7 bases to trimming and J lost 5 bases; unmatched junction nucleotides: 9.

The CDR3 here is CASSQRGGGTEAFF. CDR3 bases: TGTGCCAGCAGCCAACGTGGCGGAGGCACTGAAGCTTTCTTT. This sequence joins TRBV3-1 (or the pseudogene TRBV3-2) and TRBJ1-1, with D unclear. V was shortened by 2 bases and J by 4 bases, with 11 bases between the two germline ends. The CDR3 loop spans 14 amino acids. CDR1 is LGHDT, CDR2 YNNKEL, per germline (reference sequence).

The rearrangement joins TRBV11-2 to TRBJ2-1; 9 nucleotides align to TRBD2. There are 15 residues in the CDR3. The V gene end was trimmed by 5 bases and the J gene end by 3 bases; junction bases not matched to a gene: 5. Germline CDR1 is SGHAT and CDR2 is FQNNGV. CDR3 protein: CASSLLAGRYNEQFF. The CDR3 DNA follows: TGTGCCAGCAGCCTGCTAGCGGGACGCTACAATGAGCAGTTCTTC.

The chain combines TRBV6-5 with TRBJ1-1, with D maybe TRBD1 (6 bases). V was trimmed by 6 bases and J by 4 bases, leaving 15 bases between them. Germline loops: CDR1 MNHEY, CDR2 SVGAGI. This CDR3 region has 14 residues. This CDR3 is CASRAGGRGTEAFF. The CDR3 DNA sequence: TGTGCCAGCAGGGCGGGGGGGCGAGGCACTGAAGCTTTCTTT.

V gene TRBV5-1 combines with J gene TRBJ2-3, with 10 bases aligning to TRBD2. Germline CDR1 SGHRS, CDR2 YFSETQ. The junction had 7 bases not matched to a gene; V was cut back by 6 bases and J by 6 bases. This CDR3 has 14 amino acids. DNA for the CDR3: TGCGCCAGCACCCTAGCGGGAGTAAGGGATACGCAGTATTTT. Translated, it gives CASTLAGVRDTQYF.